This TCR beta chain was identified in a study of shared clonotypes between healthy human individuals. Across the whole study: Samples came from a couple of female and a few male donors aged 18 to 49.

This CDR3 spans 15 amino acids. Trimming shortened V by 1 base and J by 8 bases, and 18 bases separated the two germline ends. CDR1 and CDR2 (germline): SQVTM, ANQGSEA. Unsorted PBMC replicate PCRs used 300 ng DNA, 25,000 to 30,000 T cell genomes. Some clones are missing from TCRdb's copy, which holds only in-frame ones; the method was immunoSEQ multiplex PCR. This table holds roughly 510,000 clones, 60% to 80% found once. The material sequenced was PBMCs. The chain has TRBV29-1 and TRBJ2-1; D is perhaps TRBD2 (7 bases). This TCR was recovered from a woman between 35 and 50 years old in good health. Some clones in this sample may be carry-over from other donors' samples. DNA for the CDR3: TGCAGCGTTGAAGGGCTCTACCCGGGGGGCGATGAGCAGTTCTTC. Protein: CSVEGLYPGGDEQFF.